One TCR beta chain is described in this entry. No cognate antigen has been identified for it. One base away there is no much larger clone; base qualities are not given. The source of the sample is a study of PD-1 blockade in classical Hodgkin lymphoma (dated by TCRdb to the early 2020s). Some background on the complete study: Nivolumab dosing was 3 mg/kg intravenously every 2 weeks, continuing until either disease progression or unacceptable toxicity. A peripheral blood immune signature of response to PD-1 blockade in classical Hodgkin lymphoma was defined using TCR beta sequencing and CyTOF. General study outcomes and caveats: Baseline TCR diversity was reported to be lower in newly diagnosed patients than in healthy donors and to be lower still in relapsed/refractory patients. A significant rise by C4D1 was seen in CD4+ but not CD8+ TCR diversity (p=0.0027 vs p=0.16), with the rise being most apparent in complete responders (p=0.02). Patients starting nivolumab less than 1 year after ASCT had lower diversity and were excluded from later analyses to avoid confounding by immune reconstitution. The study was limited to a single clinical trial cohort, and causes of repertoire differences, possibly disease activity or prior therapy, remained undefined. Baseline diversity similar to that of newly diagnosed patients was observed in trial patients achieving complete response, whereas significantly lower diversity was observed in partial responders and progressors.

What the time point label conveys for this sample: cycle 4 day 1 (C4D1), after less than seven weeks of nivolumab. All trial patients had relapsed after autologous stem cell transplantation, with cohorts A, B and C differing in prior brentuximab vedotin exposure. Magnetic negative selection with a Miltenyi CD4+ T cell isolation kit was used to purify CD4+ T cells from thawed PBMCs. The trial cohort included more than 55 patients with relapsed/refractory classical Hodgkin lymphoma, and each patient had a best overall response of complete response, partial response or progressive disease. Single-agent nivolumab was administered to trial patients in the multi-cohort phase II CheckMate 205 trial. An independent review committee assessed best overall response by applying the 2007 International Working Group response criteria. Trial PBMCs were collected immediately before nivolumab initiation (C1D1) and during therapy at cycle 2 day 1 and cycle 4 day 1. Peripheral blood was collected in 8 mL Vacutainer Cell Preparation Tubes, from which PBMCs were isolated by centrifugation and then cryopreserved. Purified CD4+ and CD8+ fractions were prepared only for cases where an additional PBMC sample was available. Magnetically labelled cells were removed on LS columns in a quadroMACS separator, and the flow-through was retained as the purified fraction.

At the junction V is shortened by 9 bases and J by 2 bases; bases outside the gene matches: 4. The germline V gene specifies SNHLY as CDR1 and FYNNEI as CDR2. Reading from cysteine to phenylalanine, the CDR3 counts 14 amino acids. Here the CDR3 DNA is all that survives: 42 bases in frame from base 1. Genomic DNA was extracted with the Qiagen DNeasy kit from unsorted PBMCs and from negatively selected CD4+ and CD8+ fractions. TCR beta CDR3 regions were amplified by immunoSEQ multiplex PCR using primers annealing to V and J segments. Amplification bias was minimized using a synthetic immune receptor repertoire, and residual bias was removed computationally after sequencing. Processing in the source paper ran as follows. Custom Python scripts were used to quantify repertoire diversity as the Shannon entropy index. Unsorted, CD4+ and CD8+ repertoires were analyzed separately, except for combined analyses in which CD4+ and CD8+ sequences were merged in silico. Clonal expansion was defined as a frequency increase of at least 2-fold after treatment compared with C1D1, and clones undetected at baseline were assigned a pseudocount of 0.5. Clones with 0 or 1 copy at C1D1 were classified as singleton clones, and clones with 2 or more copies were classified as non-singleton clones. By matching protein sequences in sorted samples from the same patient, clones expanded in unsorted samples were annotated as CD4+, CD8+ or unknown. Wilcoxon tests on paired samples were used to test changes in diversity from C1D1 to C4D1. Imported from immuneACCESS, the table was reduced by TCRdb to in-frame sequences with V and J called. These copies leave out some clones; in studies compared against another copy, an unresolved V gene accounts for under half, and the cause of the remainder is not known. The DNA was the basis for D and trimming; V, J and clone size are from that table. The sample table records some 15,000 clones; roughly 86% of these occur just once. Approximately 0.88% of the sample is held by the ten biggest clonotypes.

The sequence came from a human donor with classical Hodgkin lymphoma. Material: CD4+ T cells from blood, obtained before the fourth cycle of nivolumab. The chain is encoded by TRBV2 joined to TRBJ1-5; 10 middle bases align to TRBD1. The CDR3: CASAGTGGNQPQHF. The nucleotide sequence reads as follows: TGTGCCAGTGCCGGGACAGGGGGCAATCAGCCCCAGCATTTT.